These T cell receptor beta chains were read from a single sample in a study of blood T cell repertoires in COVID-19. Using immunoSEQ multiplex PCR, the repertoire was profiled, and TCRdb retains in-frame clones only, with some absent. The sample has fewer than 700,000 clones; 85% to 90% are singletons. The sequencing sample was made of peripheral blood. These receptors came from a woman in her forties or fifties with COVID-19, enrolled during active disease. Each CDR3 is given with its conserved first and last residue. The D gene is left open where the match is weak. Clone size, where shown, is once, few, many, or a class for clones that have expanded.

clone size	V gene	J gene	D gene	CDR3 DNA	CDR3 protein
-	TRBV11-3	TRBJ1-2	-	TGTGCCAGCAGCTCTGGGAGTGATGGCTACACCTTC	CASSSGSDGYTF
-	TRBV30	TRBJ2-7	TRBD2	TGTGCCTGGAGTCCGGGACTAGCAGGATCCTACGAGCAGTACTTC	CAWSPGLAGSYEQYF
-	TRBV18	TRBJ2-1	TRBD2	TGTGCCAGCTCACCGGGCGGGGGGGCCTACAATGAGCAGTTCTTC	CASSPGGGAYNEQFF
-	TRBV11-2	TRBJ2-5	-	TGTGCCAGCAGCTTAGATCGGGGGGCAGAGACCCAGTACTTC	CASSLDRGAETQYF
-	TRBV20-1	TRBJ1-1	TRBD1	TGCAGTGCTAGTGGGACAGCATATGAAGCTTTCTTT	CSASGTAYEAFF
-	TRBV19	TRBJ1-1	-	TGTGCCAGTAGTATAGTTCCTCCGGAGACTGAAGCTTTCTTT	CASSIVPPETEAFF
-	TRBV2	TRBJ1-1	-	TGTGCCAGCAGTGAAGCGGCAGTAACCGCTGAAGCTTTCTTT	CASSEAAVTAEAFF
-	TRBV24-1	TRBJ2-2	-	TGTGCCACCGGCACCGGAGGGTCCACCGGGGAGCTGTTTTTT	CATGTGGSTGELFF
-	TRBV5-1	TRBJ1-1	-	TGCGCCAGCAGCTTGGCCCCCTCCGACAGATCGGGCGCTGAAGCTTTCTTT	CASSLAPSDRSGAEAFF
once	TRBV28	TRBJ1-2	-	TGTGCCAGCAGTCACGGGGGTTTAAGCTATGGCTACACCTTC	CASSHGGLSYGYTF
-	TRBV7-6	TRBJ1-6	-	TGTGCCAGCAGCCTGCTAAGGAGCTCCTATAATTCACCCCTCCACTTT	CASSLLRSSYNSPLHF
-	TRBV5-4	TRBJ1-2	TRBD1	TGTGCCAGCAGTTTGGAGGGGGCGAGGGGCTACACCTTC	CASSLEGARGYTF
-	TRBV5-1	TRBJ1-3	-	TGCGCCAGCAGCTTGAGGTGGACAGAGGCCGCAAACACCATATATTTT	CASSLRWTEAANTIYF
few	TRBV28	TRBJ2-7	-	TGTGCCAGCAGTTTCAACGAGCAGTACTTC	CASSFNEQYF
-	TRBV15	TRBJ1-3	-	TGTGCCACCAGCAGACGCTACGGAGCCACCATATATTTT	CATSRRYGATIYF
once	TRBV5-1	TRBJ2-2	TRBD2	TGCGCCAGCAGCTTGGTCCTAGCGGCCACCGGGGAGCTGTTTTTT	CASSLVLAATGELFF
few	TRBV21-1	TRBJ1-6	-	TGTGCCAGCAGCGAGACAGGGGAATGTCGCTCCTATAATTCACCCCTCCACTTT	CASSETGECRSYNSPLHF
-	TRBV4-2	TRBJ2-2	-	TGTGCCAGCAGCCAAGATCAACAGTCCACCGGGGAGCTGTTTTTT	CASSQDQQSTGELFF
-	TRBV9	TRBJ2-2	-	TGTGCCAGCACCAAGTCCGGGGTCCGGGAGCTGTTTTTT	CASTKSGVRELFF
-	TRBV9	TRBJ1-5	-	TGTGCCAGCAGCGTAGATGCGGATAGCAATCAGCCCCAGCATTTT	CASSVDADSNQPQHF
-	TRBV4-1	TRBJ2-7	TRBD1	TGCGCCAGCAGCCGCAAACAGGGGGTCTCCTACGAGCAGTACTTC	CASSRKQGVSYEQYF
-	TRBV9	TRBJ1-1	-	TGTGCCAGCAGCGTAGGAGGTGGGGGGGCAGGCACTGAAGCTTTCTTT	CASSVGGGGAGTEAFF
-	TRBV5-4	TRBJ1-1	TRBD1	TGTGCCAGCAGCTACAGGGGGCGCGGCACTGAAGCTTTCTTT	CASSYRGRGTEAFF
-	TRBV18	TRBJ1-5	-	TGTGCCAGCTCACCCTCCCTGGGGGCCTTCCTTCAGCCCCAGCATTTT	CASSPSLGAFLQPQHF
-	TRBV21-1	TRBJ2-3	-	TGTGCCAGCAGCAATGAATGGGCTGAACGCACAGATACGCAGTATTTT	CASSNEWAERTDTQYF
-	TRBV5-4	TRBJ1-3	TRBD1	TGTGCCAGCAGCCTCAGGGGGTATGGAAACACCATATATTTT	CASSLRGYGNTIYF
once	TRBV4-1	TRBJ2-1	TRBD1	TGCGCCAGCAGCCAAGATAGACAGGGGGCGAGGAATGAGCAGTTCTTC	CASSQDRQGARNEQFF
-	TRBV19	TRBJ2-1	-	TGTGCCAGTAGTATAACTACCCACCCCTACAATGAGCAGTTCTTC	CASSITTHPYNEQFF
-	TRBV13	TRBJ1-6	-	TGTGCCAGCAGCTTGGGCAGGGACTTAGCACCCCTCCACTTT	CASSLGRDLAPLHF
-	TRBV7-9	TRBJ1-5	TRBD1	TGTGCCAGCAGCTTCGGGACAGGGGCGGGCTATAGCAATCAGCCCCAGCATTTT	CASSFGTGAGYSNQPQHF
-	TRBV2	TRBJ1-5	-	TGTGCCAGCAGTGATACAGGTAGAGCTCAGCCCCAGCATTTT	CASSDTGRAQPQHF
-	TRBV6-5	TRBJ1-2	-	TGTGCCAGCAGTTACATCGAGGGGGGGAACTATGGCTACACCTTC	CASSYIEGGNYGYTF
-	TRBV11-2	TRBJ1-3	-	TGTGCCAGCAGCCCCTTCGGGGGAAACACCATATATTTT	CASSPFGGNTIYF
-	TRBV7-6	TRBJ1-6	TRBD1	TGTGCCAGCAGCCCCGGGGGACAGGGTTCATCACCCCTCCACTTT	CASSPGGQGSSPLHF
-	TRBV24-1	TRBJ2-2	-	TGTGCCACCAGTGTTTCCGGGAACACCGGGGAGCTGTTTTTT	CATSVSGNTGELFF
-	TRBV10-1	TRBJ1-6	-	TGCGCCAGCAGACTGAACAGGGATTCACCCCTCCACTTT	CASRLNRDSPLHF
-	TRBV28	TRBJ1-5	TRBD1	TGTGCCAGCAATAGGGACAGGGGTTACTATAGCAATCAGCCCCAGCATTTT	CASNRDRGYYSNQPQHF
-	TRBV14	TRBJ2-3	-	TGTGCCAGCAGCCTCCGCCTCCGGGATACGCAGTATTTT	CASSLRLRDTQYF
-	TRBV3-1/TRBV3-2	TRBJ1-2	TRBD1	TGTGCCAGCAGCCAAGATTGGCAGGGGGCAAAGGGCTACACCTTC	CASSQDWQGAKGYTF
-	TRBV5-1	TRBJ2-3	-	TGCGCCAGCAGCTTGGGACAGATTAGCACAGATACGCAGTATTTT	CASSLGQISTDTQYF
-	TRBV19	TRBJ2-6	-	TGTGCCAGTAGTATGGTAGGACTGTCCTCTGGGGCCAACGTCCTGACTTTC	CASSMVGLSSGANVLTF
-	TRBV27	TRBJ2-7	-	TGTGCCAGCAGTTTCCGAAAGGGGATCTACGAGCAGTACTTC	CASSFRKGIYEQYF
-	TRBV30	TRBJ1-2	-	TGTGCCTGGAGCGCAGGGTCTAACTATGGCTACACCTTC	CAWSAGSNYGYTF
-	TRBV13	TRBJ2-3	TRBD2	TGTGCCAGCAGCTTATTGACTAGCGGTTACACAGATACGCAGTATTTT	CASSLLTSGYTDTQYF
-	TRBV28	TRBJ1-1	TRBD1	TGTGCCAGCAGTTTGGGACAGGGGGCAGGGGAAGCTTTCTTT	CASSLGQGAGEAFF
-	TRBV7-2	TRBJ1-2	TRBD1	TGTGCCAGCAGCTTAGCTTTCAGGGGGAACTATGGCTACACCTTC	CASSLAFRGNYGYTF
-	TRBV4-1	TRBJ2-3	-	TGCGCCAGCAGCCAGATCGACGGCGCAGTGAGGGATACGCAGTATTTT	CASSQIDGAVRDTQYF
-	TRBV29-1	TRBJ1-2	-	TGCAGCGTCTCCGTGGCAGGGGAAGGTGGCTACACCTTC	CSVSVAGEGGYTF
-	TRBV6-5	TRBJ1-4	-	TGTGCCAGCAGTTACTCGGGGGCTGCGGAAAAACTGTTTTTT	CASSYSGAAEKLFF
-	TRBV5-6	TRBJ2-7	TRBD1	TGTGCCAGCAGCTTGGTTGGACAGGGTACAGGCGAGCAGTACTTC	CASSLVGQGTGEQYF
-	TRBV27	TRBJ2-2	TRBD2	TGTGCCAGCAGTTTCAGCGGGGGCCACACCGGGGAGCTGTTTTTT	CASSFSGGHTGELFF
-	TRBV5-1	TRBJ2-1	-	TGCGCCAGCAGCTTACCGACGGGAAACAATGAGCAGTTCTTC	CASSLPTGNNEQFF
-	TRBV19	TRBJ2-2	-	TGTGCCAGTAGAATCCCGGTCGTCGGGGAGCTGTTTTTT	CASRIPVVGELFF